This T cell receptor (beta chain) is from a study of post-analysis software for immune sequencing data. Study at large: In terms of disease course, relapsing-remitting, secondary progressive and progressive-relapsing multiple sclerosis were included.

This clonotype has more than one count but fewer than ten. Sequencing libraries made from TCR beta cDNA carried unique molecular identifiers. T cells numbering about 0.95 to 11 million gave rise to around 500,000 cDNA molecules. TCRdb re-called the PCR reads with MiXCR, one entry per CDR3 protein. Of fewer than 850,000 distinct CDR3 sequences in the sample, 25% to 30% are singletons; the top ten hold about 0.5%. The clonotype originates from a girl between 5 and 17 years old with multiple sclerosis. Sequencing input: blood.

CDR3 amino acids: CASSEKGALGYNEQFF. CDR3 DNA sequence: TGTGCCAGCAGTGAAAAGGGGGCGCTTGGCTACAATGAGCAGTTCTTC. V and J are TRBV6-4 and TRBJ2-1; 7 bases line up with TRBD1. This CDR3 is 16 amino acids long. The V gene's germline CDR1 is MRHNA and CDR2 SNTAGT. Losses at the gene ends were 3 bases for V and 3 bases for J; bases not matched to a gene: 8.